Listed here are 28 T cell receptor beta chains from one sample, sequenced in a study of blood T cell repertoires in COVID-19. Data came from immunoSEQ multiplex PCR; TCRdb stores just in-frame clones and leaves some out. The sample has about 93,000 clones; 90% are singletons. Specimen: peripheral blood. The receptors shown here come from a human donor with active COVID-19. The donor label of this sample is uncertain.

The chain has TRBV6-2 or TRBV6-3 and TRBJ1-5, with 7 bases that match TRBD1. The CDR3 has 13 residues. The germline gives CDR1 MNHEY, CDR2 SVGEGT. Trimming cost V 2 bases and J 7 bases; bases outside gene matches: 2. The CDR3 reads CASSYARGQPQHF. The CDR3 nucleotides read TGTGCCAGCAGTTACGCCAGGGGGCAGCCCCAGCATTTT.

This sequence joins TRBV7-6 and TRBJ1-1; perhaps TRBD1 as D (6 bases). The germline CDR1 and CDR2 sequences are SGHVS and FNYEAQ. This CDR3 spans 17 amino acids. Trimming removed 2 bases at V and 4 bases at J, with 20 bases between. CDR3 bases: TGTGCCAGCAGCTTAAGGACCCTCGGCGGGGGCGGCACTGAAGCTTTCTTT. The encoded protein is CASSLRTLGGGGTEAFF.

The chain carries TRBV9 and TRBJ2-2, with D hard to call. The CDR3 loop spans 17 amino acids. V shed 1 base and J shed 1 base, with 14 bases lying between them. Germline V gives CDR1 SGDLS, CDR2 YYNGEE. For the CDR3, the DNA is TGTGCCAGCAGCGTATTAAGTAGCCGCCTGAACACCGGGGAGCTGTTTTTT. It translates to CASSVLSSRLNTGELFF. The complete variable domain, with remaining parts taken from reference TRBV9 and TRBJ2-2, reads DSGVTQTPKHLITATGQRVTLRCSPRSGDLSVYWYQQSLDQGLQFLIQYYNGEERAKGNILERFSAQQFPDLHSELNLSSLELGDSALYFCASSVLSSRLNTGELFFGEGSRLTVL.

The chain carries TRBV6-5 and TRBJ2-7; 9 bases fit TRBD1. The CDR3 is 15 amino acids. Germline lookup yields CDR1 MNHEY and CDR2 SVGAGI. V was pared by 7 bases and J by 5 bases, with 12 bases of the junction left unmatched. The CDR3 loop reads CASNIIRDRVNEQYF. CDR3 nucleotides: TGTGCCAGCAATATCATACGGGACAGGGTTAACGAGCAGTACTTC.

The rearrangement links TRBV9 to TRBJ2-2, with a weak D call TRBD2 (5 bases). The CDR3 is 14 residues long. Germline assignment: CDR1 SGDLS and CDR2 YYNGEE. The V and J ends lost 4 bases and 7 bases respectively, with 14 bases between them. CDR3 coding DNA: TGTGCCAGCAGCAACACAGCGGCAGGCGGGGAGCTGTTTTTT. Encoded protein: CASSNTAAGGELFF.

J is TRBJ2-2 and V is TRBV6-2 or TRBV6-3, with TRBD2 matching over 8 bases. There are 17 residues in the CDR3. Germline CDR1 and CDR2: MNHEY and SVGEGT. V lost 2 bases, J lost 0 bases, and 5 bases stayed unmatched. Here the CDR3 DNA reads TGTGCCAGCAGTTACCCCGCGGGGGGCTCGAACACCGGGGAGCTGTTTTTT. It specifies CASSYPAGGSNTGELFF.

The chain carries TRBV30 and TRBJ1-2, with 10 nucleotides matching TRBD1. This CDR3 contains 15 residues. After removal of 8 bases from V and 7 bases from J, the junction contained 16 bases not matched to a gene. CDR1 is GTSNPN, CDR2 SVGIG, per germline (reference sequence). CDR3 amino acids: CANQVWDRGEIGYTF. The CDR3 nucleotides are TGTGCCAATCAAGTCTGGGACAGGGGTGAGATTGGCTACACCTTC.

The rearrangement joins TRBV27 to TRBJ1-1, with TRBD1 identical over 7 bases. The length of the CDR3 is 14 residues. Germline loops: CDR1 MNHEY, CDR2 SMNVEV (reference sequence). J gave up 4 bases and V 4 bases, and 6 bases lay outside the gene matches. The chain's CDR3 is CASSSQGWSTEAFF. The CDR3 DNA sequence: TGTGCCAGCAGTTCACAGGGGTGGAGCACTGAAGCTTTCTTT.

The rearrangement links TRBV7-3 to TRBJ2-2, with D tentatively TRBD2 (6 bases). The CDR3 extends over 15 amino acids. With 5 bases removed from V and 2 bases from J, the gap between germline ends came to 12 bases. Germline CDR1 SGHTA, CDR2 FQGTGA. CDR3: CASSRDSTNTGELFF. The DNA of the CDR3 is TGTGCCAGCAGCCGGGACTCTACCAACACCGGGGAGCTGTTTTTT.

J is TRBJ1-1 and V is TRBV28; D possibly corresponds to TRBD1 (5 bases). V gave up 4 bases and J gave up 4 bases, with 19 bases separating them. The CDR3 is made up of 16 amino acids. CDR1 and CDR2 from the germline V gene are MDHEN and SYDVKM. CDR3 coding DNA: TGTGCCAGCAGTTCCCCCCCAGGAGCGGGGACCACTGAAGCTTTCTTT. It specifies CASSSPPGAGTTEAFF.

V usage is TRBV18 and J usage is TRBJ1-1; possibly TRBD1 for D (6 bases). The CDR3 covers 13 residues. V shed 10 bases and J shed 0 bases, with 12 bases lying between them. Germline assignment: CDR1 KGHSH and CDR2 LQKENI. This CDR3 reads CATKQGLNTEAFF. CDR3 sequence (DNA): TGTGCCACCAAACAGGGATTGAACACTGAAGCTTTCTTT.

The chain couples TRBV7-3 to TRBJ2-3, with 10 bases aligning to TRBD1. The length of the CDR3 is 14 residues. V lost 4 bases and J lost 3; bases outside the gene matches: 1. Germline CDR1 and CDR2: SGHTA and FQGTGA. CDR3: CASSWTGGTDTQYF. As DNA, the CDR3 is TGTGCCAGCAGCTGGACAGGGGGGACAGATACGCAGTATTTT.

CDR3 region: CASSLAGPDTQYF. The CDR3, as DNA: TGTGCCAGCAGCTTGGCAGGCCCCGATACGCAGTATTTT. This sequence joins TRBV5-6 and TRBJ2-3; D ambiguous. Germline lookup yields CDR1 SGHDT and CDR2 YYEEEE. The V and J ends lost 0 bases and 6 bases respectively, with 8 bases between them. This CDR3 is built from 13 residues.

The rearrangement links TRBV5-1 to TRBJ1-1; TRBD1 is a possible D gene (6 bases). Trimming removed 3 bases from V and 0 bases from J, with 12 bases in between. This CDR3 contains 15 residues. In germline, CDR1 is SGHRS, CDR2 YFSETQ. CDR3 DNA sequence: TGCGCCAGCAGCTGGGACAATCGTATGAACACTGAAGCTTTCTTT. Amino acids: CASSWDNRMNTEAFF. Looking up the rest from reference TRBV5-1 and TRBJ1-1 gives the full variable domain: KAGVTQTPRYLIKTRGQQVTLSCSPISGHRSVSWYQQTPGQGLQFLFEYFSETQRNKGNFPGRFSGRQFSNSRSEMNVSTLELGDSALYLCASSWDNRMNTEAFFGQGTRLTVV.

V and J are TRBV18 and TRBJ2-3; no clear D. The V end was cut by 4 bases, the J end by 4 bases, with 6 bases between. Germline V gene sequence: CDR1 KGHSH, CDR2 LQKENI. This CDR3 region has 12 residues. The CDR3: CASSQQADTQYF. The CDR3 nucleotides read TGTGCCAGCTCACAACAAGCAGATACGCAGTATTTT.

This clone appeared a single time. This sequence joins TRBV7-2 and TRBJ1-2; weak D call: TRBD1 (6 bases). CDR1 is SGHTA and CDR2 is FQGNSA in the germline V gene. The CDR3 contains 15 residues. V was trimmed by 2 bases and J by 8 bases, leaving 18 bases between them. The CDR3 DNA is TGTGCCAGCAGCTTACTTGAAACAGGGTCGAGAGGCTACACCTTC. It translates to CASSLLETGSRGYTF.

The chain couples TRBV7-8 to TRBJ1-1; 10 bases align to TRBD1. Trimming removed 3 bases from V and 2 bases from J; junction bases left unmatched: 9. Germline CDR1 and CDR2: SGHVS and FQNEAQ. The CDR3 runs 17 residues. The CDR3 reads CASSLKGQGTYNTEAFF. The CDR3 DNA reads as TGTGCCAGCAGCTTGAAGGGACAGGGGACCTATAACACTGAAGCTTTCTTT. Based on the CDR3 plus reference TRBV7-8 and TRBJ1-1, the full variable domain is GAGVSQSPRYKVAKRGQDVALRCDPISGHVSLFWYQQALGQGPEFLTYFQNEAQLDKSGLPSDRFFAERPEGSVSTLKIQRTQQEDSAVYLCASSLKGQGTYNTEAFFGQGTRLTVV.

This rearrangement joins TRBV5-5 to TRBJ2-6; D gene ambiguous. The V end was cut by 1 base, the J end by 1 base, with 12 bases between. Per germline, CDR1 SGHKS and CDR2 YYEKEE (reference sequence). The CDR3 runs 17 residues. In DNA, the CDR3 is TGTGCCAGCAGCTTGATTACAGCCACGTCTGGGGCCAACGTCCTGACTTTC. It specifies CASSLITATSGANVLTF. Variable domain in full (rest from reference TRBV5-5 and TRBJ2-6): DAGVTQSPTHLIKTRGQQVTLRCSPISGHKSVSWYQQVLGQGPQFIFQYYEKEERGRGNFPDRFSARQFPNYSSELNVNALLLGDSALYLCASSLITATSGANVLTFGAGSRLTVL.

The CDR3 spells CASSIFSATQREKLFF. CDR3 sequence (DNA): TGTGCCAGCAGCATATTCTCGGCCACCCAGCGGGAAAAACTGTTTTTT. This rearrangement joins TRBV3-1 (or the pseudogene TRBV3-2) to TRBJ1-4; no firm D call. V lost 5 bases, J lost 8 bases, and 21 bases lay in between. The CDR3 has 16 residues. The V gene's germline CDR1 is LGHDT and CDR2 YNNKEL (reference sequence).

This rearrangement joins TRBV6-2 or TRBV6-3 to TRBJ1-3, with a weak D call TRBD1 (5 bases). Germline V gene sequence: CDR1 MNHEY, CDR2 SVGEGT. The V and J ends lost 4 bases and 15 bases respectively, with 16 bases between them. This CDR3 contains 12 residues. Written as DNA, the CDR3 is TGTGCCAGCAGTTTTGGACAAGTCCTTGAATATTTT. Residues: CASSFGQVLEYF.

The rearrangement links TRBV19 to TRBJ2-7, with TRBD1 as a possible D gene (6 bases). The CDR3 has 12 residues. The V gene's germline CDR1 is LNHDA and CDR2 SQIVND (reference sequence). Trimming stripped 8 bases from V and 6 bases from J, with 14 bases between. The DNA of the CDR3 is TGTGCCAGTGGGGCAGGGGCGGCCGAGCAGTACTTC. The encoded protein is CASGAGAAEQYF.

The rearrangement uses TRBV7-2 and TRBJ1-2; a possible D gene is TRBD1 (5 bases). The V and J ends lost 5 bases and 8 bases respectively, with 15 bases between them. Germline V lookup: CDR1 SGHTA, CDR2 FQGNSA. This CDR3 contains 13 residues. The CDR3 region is CASSRGGASGYTF. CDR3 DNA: TGTGCCAGCAGCCGCGGGGGAGCCAGCGGCTACACCTTC.

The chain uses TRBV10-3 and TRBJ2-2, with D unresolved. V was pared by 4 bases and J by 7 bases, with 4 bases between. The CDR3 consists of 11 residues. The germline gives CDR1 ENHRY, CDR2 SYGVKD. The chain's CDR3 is CAISAGGELFF. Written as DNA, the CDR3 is TGTGCCATCAGTGCGGGCGGGGAGCTGTTTTTT.

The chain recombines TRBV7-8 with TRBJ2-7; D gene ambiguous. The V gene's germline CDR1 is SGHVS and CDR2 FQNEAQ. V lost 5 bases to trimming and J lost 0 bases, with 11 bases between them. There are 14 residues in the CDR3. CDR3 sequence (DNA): TGTGCCAGCAGCCCGAGAAGTACCTCCTACGAGCAGTACTTC. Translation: CASSPRSTSYEQYF.

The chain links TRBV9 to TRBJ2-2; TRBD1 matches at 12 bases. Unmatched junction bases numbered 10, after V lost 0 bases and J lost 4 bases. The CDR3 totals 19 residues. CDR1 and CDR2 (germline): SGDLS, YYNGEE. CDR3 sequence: CASSVERDRGLAGTGELFF. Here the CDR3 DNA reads TGTGCCAGCAGCGTAGAACGGGACAGGGGGCTTGCTGGCACCGGGGAGCTGTTTTTT.

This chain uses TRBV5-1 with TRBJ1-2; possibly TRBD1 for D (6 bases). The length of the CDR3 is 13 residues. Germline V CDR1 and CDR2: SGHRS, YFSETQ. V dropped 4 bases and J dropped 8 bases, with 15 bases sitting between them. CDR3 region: CASSGLGAEGYTF. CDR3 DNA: TGCGCCAGCAGCGGCCTGGGGGCGGAAGGCTACACCTTC.

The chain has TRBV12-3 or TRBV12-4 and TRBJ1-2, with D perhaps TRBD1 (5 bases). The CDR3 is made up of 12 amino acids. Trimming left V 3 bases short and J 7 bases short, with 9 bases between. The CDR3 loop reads CASSFFRAGYTF. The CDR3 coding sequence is TGTGCCAGCAGTTTTTTCAGGGCTGGCTACACCTTC.

In DNA form, the CDR3 reads TGCGCCAGCAGCCAACAGACAGGGGACTCCTACAATGAGCAGTTCTTC. Its translation: CASSQQTGDSYNEQFF. The chain recombines TRBV4-3 with TRBJ2-1; TRBD1 matches 8 bases. The CDR3 loop spans 16 amino acids. The germline gives CDR1 LGHNA, CDR2 YSLEER. The J segment lost 0 bases and the V segment lost 2 bases, leaving 3 bases of the junction unmatched.